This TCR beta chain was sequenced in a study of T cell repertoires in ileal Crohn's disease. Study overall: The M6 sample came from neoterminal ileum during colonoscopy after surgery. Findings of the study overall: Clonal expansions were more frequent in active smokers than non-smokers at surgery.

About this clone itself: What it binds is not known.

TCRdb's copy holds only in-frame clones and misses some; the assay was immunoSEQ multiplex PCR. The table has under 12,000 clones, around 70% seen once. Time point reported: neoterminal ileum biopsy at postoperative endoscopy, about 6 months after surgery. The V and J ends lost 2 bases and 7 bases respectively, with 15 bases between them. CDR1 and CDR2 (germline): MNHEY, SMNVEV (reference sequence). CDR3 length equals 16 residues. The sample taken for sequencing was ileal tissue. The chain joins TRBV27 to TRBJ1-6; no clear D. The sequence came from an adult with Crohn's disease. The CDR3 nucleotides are TGTGCCAGCAGTTTAGGGAGCGGACGGATAAATTCACCCCTCCACTTT. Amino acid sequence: CASSLGSGRINSPLHF.